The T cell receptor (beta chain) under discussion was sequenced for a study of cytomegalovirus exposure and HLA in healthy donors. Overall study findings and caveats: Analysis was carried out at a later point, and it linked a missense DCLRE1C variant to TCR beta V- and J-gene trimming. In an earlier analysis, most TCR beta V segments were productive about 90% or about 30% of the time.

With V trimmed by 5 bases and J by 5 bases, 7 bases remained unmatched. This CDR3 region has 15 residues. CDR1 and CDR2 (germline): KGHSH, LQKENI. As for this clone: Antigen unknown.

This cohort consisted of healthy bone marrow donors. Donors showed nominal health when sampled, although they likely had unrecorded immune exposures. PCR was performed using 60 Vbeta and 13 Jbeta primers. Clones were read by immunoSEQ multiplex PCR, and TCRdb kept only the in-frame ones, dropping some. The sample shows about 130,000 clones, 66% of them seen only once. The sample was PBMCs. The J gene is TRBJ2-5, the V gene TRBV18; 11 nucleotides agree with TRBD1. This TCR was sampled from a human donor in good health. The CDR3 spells CASSADRGLRETQYF. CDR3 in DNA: TGTGCCAGCTCAGCGGACAGGGGGCTTAGGGAGACCCAGTACTTC.